A single sample is the source of the 13 T cell receptor beta chains below, sequenced in a study of cytomegalovirus exposure and HLA in healthy donors. Both 60 Vbeta primers and 13 Jbeta primers went into the PCR. Method: immunoSEQ multiplex PCR; TCRdb's copy keeps in-frame clones and lacks some. The sample contains about 190,000 clones, around four fifths of which appear only once. Sequencing used PBMCs. The receptors shown here come from a woman younger than 30 in good health and CMV-seronegative.

CDR3 region: CASLPGTGTYEQYF. The CDR3, as DNA: TGTGCCAGTCTTCCCGGGACAGGGACCTACGAGCAGTACTTC. J is TRBJ2-7 and V is TRBV2, with 9 bases identical to TRBD1. The CDR3 sequence is 14 residues long. Germline values: CDR1 SNHLY, CDR2 FYNNEI. The trim removed 9 bases at V and 2 bases at J, leaving 8 bases unmatched. Together with reference TRBV2 and TRBJ2-7, the CDR3 gives the full variable domain: EPEVTQTPSHQVTQMGQEVILRCVPISNHLYFYWYRQILGQKVEFLVSFYNNEISEKSEIFDDQFSVERPDGSNFTLKIRSTKLEDSAMYFCASLPGTGTYEQYFGPGTRLTVT.

Of note for this clone: Other DNA sequences in this specimen translate into the identical CDR3. V gene TRBV6-5 combines with J gene TRBJ1-2, with 7 bases fitting TRBD1. CDR1 is MNHEY and CDR2 is SVGAGI in the germline V gene. The CDR3 runs 13 residues. Losses at the gene ends were 5 bases for V and 5 bases for J; bases not matched to a gene: 5. As DNA, the CDR3 is TGTGCCAGCAGTCCAGGGGGTTATTATGGCTACACCTTC. The encoded protein is CASSPGGYYGYTF.

The rearrangement links TRBV18 to TRBJ1-1, with 11 bases aligning to TRBD1. CDR3 length equals 18 residues. The junction had 13 bases not matched to a gene; V was cut back by 6 bases and J by 1 base. Germline V lookup: CDR1 KGHSH, CDR2 LQKENI. The CDR3 loop is CASSPEFGQGARNTEAFF. CDR3 nucleotides: TGTGCCAGCTCTCCAGAATTCGGACAGGGGGCGCGGAACACTGAAGCTTTCTTT. The variable domain in full, with the rest retrieved from reference TRBV18 and TRBJ1-1, is NAGVMQNPRHLVRRRGQEARLRCSPMKGHSHVYWYRQLPEEGLKFMVYLQKENIIDESGMPKERFSAEFPKEGPSILRIQQVVRGDSAAYFCASSPEFGQGARNTEAFFGQGTRLTVV.

The CDR3 sequence is CASSLVFAGGQETQYF. Written as DNA, the CDR3 is TGCGCCAGCAGCTTGGTGTTCGCGGGGGGACAAGAGACCCAGTACTTC. This chain joins TRBV5-1 and TRBJ2-5; 8 bases match TRBD2. J gave up 2 bases and V 0 bases, and 6 bases lay outside the gene matches. Germline V lookup: CDR1 SGHRS, CDR2 YFSETQ. The CDR3 consists of 16 residues.

The J gene is TRBJ2-1, the V gene TRBV6-4; D unclear. Germline loops: CDR1 MRHNA, CDR2 SNTAGT. V was shortened by 8 bases and J by 6 bases, with 14 bases between the two germline ends. The CDR3 loop spans 13 amino acids. The CDR3 DNA reads as TGTGCCAGCGCGGAGCTTCCCCTCAATGAGCAGTTCTTC. Translation gives CASAELPLNEQFF.

The chain recombines TRBV28 with TRBJ1-5, with a tentative D call TRBD1 (5 bases). This CDR3 spans 15 amino acids. The ends were cut back, 4 bases at V and 5 bases at J, with 15 bases in the middle. Germline V gene sequence: CDR1 MDHEN, CDR2 SYDVKM. This CDR3 is CASSSDGSGDQPQHF. The CDR3 region has the DNA TGTGCCAGCAGTTCGGATGGGTCGGGGGATCAGCCCCAGCATTTT.

The CDR3 bases are TGTGCCAGCAGTGTCGGACAGGAAGAGCTGTTTTTT. The encoded protein is CASSVGQEELFF. V usage is TRBV27 and J usage is TRBJ2-2, with 7 bases identical to TRBD1. This CDR3 spans 12 amino acids. Per germline, CDR1 MNHEY and CDR2 SMNVEV (reference sequence). J was trimmed by 11 bases and V by 5 bases; bases with no gene match: 5.

Points on this clone: The sample carries other DNA sequences with the same CDR3. The rearrangement links TRBV6-6 to TRBJ2-2, with D unresolved. Between the trimmed V and J ends, which lost 6 bases and 0 bases, there was a span of 11 bases. The CDR3 runs 15 residues. Germline CDR1 reads MNHNY; CDR2 reads SVGAGI (reference sequence). CDR3 protein: CASSSETSNTGELFF. The CDR3 nucleotides read TGTGCCAGCAGCTCCGAGACTTCGAACACCGGGGAGCTGTTTTTT.

The chain uses TRBV29-1 and TRBJ2-1; unclear D gene. V lost 0 bases to trimming and J lost 4 bases, with 10 bases between them. The germline gives CDR1 SQVTM, CDR2 ANQGSEA. The CDR3 is 14 amino acids. CDR3 nucleotides: TGCAGCGTTGAAGATGTGGGCCTTTACAATGAGCAGTTCTTC. It codes for CSVEDVGLYNEQFF.

In its sample, this clone was seen once. J is TRBJ2-2 and V is TRBV2; 7 positions agree with TRBD2. The J segment lost 3 bases and the V segment lost 5 bases, leaving 6 bases of the junction unmatched. CDR1 is SNHLY, CDR2 FYNNEI, per germline. The CDR3 runs to 15 residues. CDR3 sequence: CASSSSGAYTGELFF. The CDR3 DNA follows: TGTGCCAGCAGTTCTAGCGGTGCGTACACCGGGGAGCTGTTTTTT.

The chain couples TRBV15 to TRBJ1-3; D is ambiguous. The germline V gene has CDR1 LNHNV and CDR2 YYDKDF (reference sequence). V lost 5 bases and J 0 bases, leaving 14 bases between the germline ends. The CDR3 totals 16 residues. CDR3 nucleotide sequence: TGTGCCACCAGCTCCCCGACCGCTAGCTCTGGAAACACCATATATTTT. Translating it yields CATSSPTASSGNTIYF.

The chain links TRBV4-2 to TRBJ1-5, with D possibly TRBD1 on 6 matching bases. Germline V gene lookup returns CDR1 LGHNA and CDR2 YNFKEQ. CDR3 length equals 15 residues. Trimming cost V 4 bases and J 0 bases, with 10 bases left between them. CDR3: CASSPGQDSNQPQHF. The CDR3 region has the DNA TGTGCCAGCAGCCCGGGACAAGATAGCAATCAGCCCCAGCATTTT.

The chain carries TRBV18 and TRBJ2-2, with 8 bases matching TRBD1. From germline, CDR1 is KGHSH and CDR2 LQKENI. This CDR3 spans 17 amino acids. V was clipped by 0 bases and J by 7 bases; unmatched bases: 10. CDR3 residues: CASSPPAGTGVVGELFF. CDR3 bases: TGTGCCAGCTCACCACCTGCCGGGACAGGAGTAGTCGGGGAGCTGTTTTTT.